These 32 T cell receptor beta chains were sequenced from one sample in a study of blood T cells in healthy people across ages. Next came a second PCR, run for about 6 to 12 cycles, which used a sample-barcoded 5' primer along with a J-beta primer mix. TCRdb ran MiXCR on the 5' RACE reads and lists one entry per CDR3 protein. The data contain 750,000 to 1,000,000 distinct CDR3 sequences, about 29% of them seen just once; the ten biggest clones take up 10%. The same data also went into a second study, on T cells of mothers and their children.

Sequencing used blood. These receptors all stem from a woman between 40 and 55 years old in good health.

The chain links TRBV5-1 to TRBJ2-5; D might be TRBD2 (5 bases). This CDR3 is built from 14 residues. Per the germline V gene, CDR1 is SGHRS and CDR2 is YFSETQ. V was cut by 3 bases and J by 4 bases, with 13 bases left in between. In DNA form, the CDR3 reads TGCGCCAGCAGCTCCTCTCCCGGAGGAGAGACCCAGTACTTC. Translating gives CASSSSPGGETQYF.

This rearrangement joins TRBV29-1 to TRBJ2-7, with TRBD2 identical over 10 bases. With the DNA end fitting TRBJ2-5 better, the J assignment may be wrong. The CDR3 sequence is 15 residues long. The V gene's germline CDR1 is SQVTM and CDR2 ANQGSEA. CDR3 loop: CSVEDSGGAGETQYF. The CDR3 bases are TGCAGCGTTGAAGACAGCGGGGGGGCCGGTGAGACCCAGTACTTC.

In its sample, this clonotype was seen many times. This chain links TRBV7-2 with TRBJ2-5; D remains unclear. The CDR3 runs 12 residues. Trimming removed 5 bases at V and 7 bases at J, with 11 bases between. CDR1 is SGHTA and CDR2 is FQGNSA in the germline V gene. The CDR3: CASSPPRSTQYF. CDR3 nucleotides: TGTGCCAGCAGCCCCCCGAGATCGACCCAGTACTTC.

Ten or more counts support this clonotype. J is TRBJ2-7 and V is TRBV7-8; D may be TRBD1 or TRBD2 (5 bases each). The CDR3 contains 15 residues. In germline, CDR1 is SGHVS, CDR2 FQNEAQ. V lost 0 bases and J lost 3, with 12 bases in between. CDR3 amino acids: CASSLAGTSNYEQYF. The CDR3 DNA reads TGTGCCAGCAGCTTAGCAGGGACCTCGAACTACGAGCAGTACTTC.

In its sample, this clonotype was seen many times. The genes are TRBV4-1 and TRBJ2-5, with 7 bases lining up with TRBD2. CDR1 and CDR2 from the germline V gene are MGHRA and YSYEKL. The CDR3 has 16 residues. V dropped 1 base and J dropped 2; count of bases not matched to a gene: 7. The CDR3 reads CASSQGAASGQETQYF. DNA for the CDR3: TGCGCCAGCAGCCAAGGGGCGGCTAGCGGACAAGAGACCCAGTACTTC.

The table lists this clonotype with a few counts. CDR3 coding DNA: TGTGCCAGCAGCCAAGGGGTCCTGCTAGCGAGCGAGACCCAGTACTTC. This gives the protein CASSQGVLLASETQYF. The chain links TRBV14 to TRBJ2-5; D perhaps matches TRBD2 (6 bases). V dropped 1 base and J dropped 5 bases, with 17 bases sitting between them. The CDR3 runs to 16 residues. Germline V gene sequence: CDR1 SGHDN, CDR2 FVKESK.

There are many counts of this clonotype. The V and J genes are TRBV4-1 and TRBJ2-1; 12 bases match TRBD2. V was pared by 1 base and J by 7 bases, with 5 bases of the junction left unmatched. The germline CDR1 and CDR2 sequences are MGHRA and YSYEKL. There are 16 residues in the CDR3. The CDR3 bases are TGCGCCAGCAGCCAAGTGTGGACTAGCGGGGTAAATGAGCAGTTCTTC. Encoded protein: CASSQVWTSGVNEQFF.

The gene calls are TRBV5-1 and TRBJ2-5, with TRBD2 matching 10 bases. The length of the CDR3 is 16 residues. Germline CDR1 is SGHRS and CDR2 is YFSETQ. J was trimmed by 2 bases and V by 2 bases; bases with no gene match: 6. The CDR3 sequence: CASSFLLAGSQETQYF. The DNA of the CDR3 is TGCGCCAGCAGCTTCCTACTAGCGGGGTCGCAAGAGACCCAGTACTTC.

This chain connects TRBV3-1 to TRBJ1-1, with D possibly matching TRBD1 (5 bases). The CDR3 length is 14 residues. CDR1 LGHDT and CDR2 YNNKEL come from the germline V gene (reference sequence). V lost 1 base to trimming and J lost 6 bases, with 12 bases between them. The CDR3 bases are TGTGCCAGCAGCCAAGGAGGGGCCCGCGCTGAAGCTTTCTTT. Translated, it gives CASSQGGARAEAFF.

This clonotype was counted at least ten times. The rearrangement uses TRBV18 and TRBJ1-1; D is uncertain. Per the germline V gene, CDR1 is KGHSH and CDR2 is LQKENI. The CDR3 runs to 14 residues. V dropped 3 bases and J dropped 2 bases, with 10 bases sitting between them. CDR3: CASSPGWQNTEAFF. CDR3 DNA: TGTGCCAGCTCACCGGGGTGGCAAAACACTGAAGCTTTCTTT.

The V and J genes are TRBV29-1 and TRBJ2-2; TRBD2 agrees at 11 bases. This CDR3 comprises 16 residues. V gave up 5 bases and J gave up 10 bases; unmatched junction bases: 15. The germline CDR1 and CDR2 sequences are SQVTM and ANQGSEA. CDR3 amino acids: CSVTDKLAGGSEELFF. The CDR3 DNA follows: TGCAGCGTTACCGATAAGCTAGCGGGGGGATCCGAGGAGCTGTTTTTT.

For this clonotype: An end of the junction does not agree with germline; a read error may underlie this. V usage is TRBV28 and J usage is TRBJ2-3; TRBD1 agrees at 12 bases. The CDR3 totals 15 residues. CDR1 is MDHEN and CDR2 is SYDVKM in the germline V gene. CDR3 amino acids: CTSHLGTGGPDTQYF. The CDR3 DNA reads as TGTACCAGCCACCTGGGGACAGGGGGCCCAGATACGCAGTATTTT.

This clonotype occurred once. In nucleotides, the CDR3 is TGTGCCAGCGGCACCCCTCGAGCGGGGGACCCCGGGGAGCTGTTTTTT. This sequence encodes CASGTPRAGDPGELFF. The rearrangement uses TRBV9 and TRBJ2-2; the match to TRBD2 covers 8 bases. The J segment lost 6 bases and the V segment lost 7 bases, leaving 14 bases of the junction unmatched. Germline V CDR1 and CDR2: SGDLS, YYNGEE. The CDR3 covers 16 residues.

This clonotype was detected many times. The gene calls are TRBV5-1 and TRBJ1-2; no reliable D call. Trimming took 5 bases from V and 0 from J, leaving 14 bases between them. Germline V gene sequence: CDR1 SGHRS, CDR2 YFSETQ. CDR3 length: 15 residues. The CDR3: CASSPRGTANYGYTF. Written as DNA, the CDR3 is TGCGCCAGCAGTCCCCGTGGCACCGCTAACTATGGCTACACCTTC.

This clonotype appeared many times. J is TRBJ1-2 and V is TRBV29-1; TRBD1 agrees at 9 bases. The junction had 7 bases not matched to a gene; V was cut back by 5 bases and J by 6 bases. The germline gives CDR1 SQVTM, CDR2 ANQGSEA. This CDR3 has 13 amino acids. CDR3 loop: CSVLAQGANGYTF. The CDR3 region has the DNA TGCAGCGTTCTCGCACAGGGGGCTAATGGCTACACCTTC.

The chain recombines TRBV24-1 with TRBJ2-3, with D hard to call. Germline loops: CDR1 KGHDR, CDR2 SFDVKD. The CDR3 sequence is 13 residues long. V lost 10 bases and J 2 bases, leaving 12 bases between the germline ends. CDR3: CATKGTTTDTQYF. Written as DNA, the CDR3 is TGTGCCACAAAAGGTACAACCACAGATACGCAGTATTTT.

The chain links TRBV12-3 or TRBV12-4 to TRBJ1-4; TRBD1 is a possible D gene (5 bases). Deletions cut 3 bases from V and 5 bases from J, with 13 bases between. CDR3 length equals 15 residues. This chain's CDR3 is CASSFRGTENEKLFF. The CDR3 DNA reads as TGTGCCAGCAGTTTCCGAGGGACGGAGAATGAAAAACTGTTTTTT.

At least ten counts were recorded for this clonotype. The V call is TRBV29-1, the J call TRBJ2-7; D is undetermined. V shed 4 bases and J shed 6 bases, with 16 bases lying between them. CDR3 length: 13 residues. In germline, CDR1 is SQVTM, CDR2 ANQGSEA. The chain's CDR3 is CSVALGSSPEQYF. The CDR3 DNA sequence: TGCAGCGTTGCACTGGGTAGTAGTCCCGAGCAGTACTTC.

This clonotype came up many times. The chain joins TRBV6-5 to TRBJ2-7, with D perhaps TRBD2 (5 bases). This CDR3 has 16 amino acids. The germline gives CDR1 MNHEY, CDR2 SVGAGI. The ends were cut back, 0 bases at V and 0 bases at J, with 12 bases in the middle. The CDR3 DNA is TGTGCCAGCAGTTACTCGACACTAGGAGGCTCCTACGAGCAGTACTTC. This translates into CASSYSTLGGSYEQYF.

This clonotype was seen many times. The chain has TRBV12-3 or TRBV12-4 and TRBJ1-2; D is uncertain. V gave up 8 bases and J gave up 8 bases, with 3 bases separating them. The length of the CDR3 is 8 residues. CDR3 sequence: CASGGYTF. The CDR3 DNA sequence: TGTGCCAGCGGGGGCTACACCTTC.

A remark on this clonotype: This may come from a read error, since a much larger clone is one base off. The chain is built from TRBV5-6 and TRBJ2-5; D possibly uses TRBD1 or TRBD2 (6 bases each). Trimming removed 7 bases at V and 5 bases at J, with 21 bases between. The germline CDR1 and CDR2 sequences are SGHDT and YYEEEE. This CDR3 contains 15 residues. CDR3 DNA sequence: TGTGCCAGCGGCCCCGCGGGACAATGGAGGGAGACCCAGTACTTC. It codes for CASGPAGQWRETQYF.

In the case of this clonotype: A read error may be the cause here, since a much bigger clone is one base away. The rearrangement uses TRBV20-1 and TRBJ2-7; D remains ambiguous. This CDR3 comprises 12 residues. CDR1 and CDR2 from the germline V gene are DFQATT and SNEGSKA (reference sequence). The DNA of the CDR3 is TGCAGTGCTAGATACGGCTCCTACGAGCAGCACTTC. It translates to CSARYGSYEQHF.

The chain joins TRBV12-3 or TRBV12-4 to TRBJ2-3, with TRBD2 matching over 7 bases. Germline trimming cut 6 bases from V and 15 bases from J; bases unmatched to any gene: 18. The CDR3 consists of 14 residues. In DNA form, the CDR3 reads TGTGCCAGCAGGAGGGGACTAAGCACAGATGTGCAATATTTT. It yields the protein CASRRGLSTDVQYF.

This clonotype was picked up one time. The chain employs TRBV7-9 and TRBJ2-2; D possibly matches TRBD1 or TRBD2 (6 bases each). The CDR3 is made up of 16 amino acids. Germline CDR1 is SEHNR and CDR2 is FQNEAQ (reference sequence). V was clipped by 1 base and J by 3 bases, with 12 bases between them. In DNA form, the CDR3 reads TGTGCCAGCAGCTTAGGGGGGGCGATGGACACCGGGGAGCTGTTTTTT. It encodes CASSLGGAMDTGELFF.

The chain links TRBV27 to TRBJ1-5; no definite D call. Trimming removed 2 bases at V and 3 bases at J, with 8 bases between. Germline lookup yields CDR1 MNHEY and CDR2 SMNVEV (reference sequence). The CDR3 is 14 residues long. The CDR3 DNA follows: TGTGCCAGCAGTTTAAACGATATCAATCAGCCCCAGCATTTT. Its translation: CASSLNDINQPQHF.

A note on this clonotype: The junction does not match germline at one end; this may be a read error. The chain joins TRBV27 to TRBJ1-3, with D maybe TRBD1 (6 bases). The CDR3 is 15 amino acids. Germline CDR1 and CDR2: MNHEY and SMNVEV (reference sequence). Here the CDR3 reads CAGSLPGVSGNTIYF. The CDR3 region has the DNA TGTGCCGGCAGTTTACCAGGGGTCTCTGGAAACACCATATATTTT.

Points on this clonotype: It may be a read error: a sequence one base away is much more abundant. V and J are TRBV20-1 and TRBJ2-1; TRBD2 is a possible D gene (6 bases). The J call may be in error: the DNA end matches TRBJ2-7 better. Germline V CDR1 and CDR2: DFQATT, SNEGSKA (reference sequence). The CDR3 sequence is 13 residues long. The CDR3 loop is CSASGSSYNEQYF. The CDR3, as DNA: TGCAGTGCTAGCGGGAGCTCCTACAATGAGCAGTACTTC.

A remark on this clonotype: One end of the junction does not line up with germline, which may come from a read error. This sequence joins TRBV6-6 and TRBJ2-7; the match to TRBD1 covers 10 bases. This CDR3 region has 14 residues. The germline V gene encodes CDR1 MNHNY and CDR2 SVGAGI (reference sequence). As DNA, the CDR3 is TGTGCCAGCAGTCATCCGGGACAGGGGAGGGAGCGGTACTTC. Its translation is CASSHPGQGRERYF.

The gene calls are TRBV12-3 or TRBV12-4 and TRBJ2-7; D possibly corresponds to TRBD1 (5 bases). This CDR3 region has 13 residues. V was pared by 3 bases and J by 4 bases, with 10 bases between. The CDR3 sequence is CASSFSGQYEQYF. CDR3 sequence (DNA): TGTGCCAGCAGTTTTTCAGGGCAGTACGAGCAGTACTTC.

This clonotype was seen at least ten times. DNA for the CDR3: TGTGCCATCAGTGACAGTAGTTCGAGGTGGGGCTCTGGGGCCAACGTCCTGACTTTC. Translation gives CAISDSSSRWGSGANVLTF. This rearrangement joins TRBV10-3 to TRBJ2-6; D uncertain. V lost 3 bases and J 0 bases, leaving 18 bases between the germline ends. Germline-derived CDR1 and CDR2 are ENHRY and SYGVKD. There are 19 residues in the CDR3.

The chain has TRBV30 and TRBJ1-2; 7 nucleotides line up with TRBD1. Germline-derived CDR1 and CDR2 are GTSNPN and SVGIG (reference sequence). The CDR3 has 14 residues. V dropped 3 bases and J dropped 4; count of bases not matched to a gene: 8. The DNA of the CDR3 is TGTGCCTGGAGGATTCCGGACAGGACCTATGGCTACACCTTC. It encodes CAWRIPDRTYGYTF.

This clonotype was seen repeatedly, ten times or more. The chain couples TRBV15 to TRBJ2-1; 10 bases are a match to TRBD1. The CDR3 extends over 17 amino acids. Germline CDR1 LNHNV, CDR2 YYDKDF (reference sequence). Trimming cost V 0 bases and J 7 bases; bases outside gene matches: 9. CDR3: CATSRDLAGQGDNEQFF. CDR3 nucleotides: TGTGCCACCAGCAGAGATCTCGCTGGACAGGGGGATAATGAGCAGTTCTTC.